This is a list of T cell receptor beta chains from one sample in a study of breast tumors, draining lymph nodes, adjacent tissues. TCRdb itself ran the multiplex PCR reads through MiXCR, one entry per CDR3 protein. The sample holds over 60,000 distinct CDR3 sequences, 43% seen once. Sequenced material: breast tumor tissue. The receptors were sampled from a female donor with breast cancer. Some clones in this sample may be carry-over from other donors' samples. CDR3s include the opening cysteine and the closing phenylalanine or tryptophan. A D gene is named only where the DNA matches it firmly. A row's size may be missing; if present it is once, few, many or a size class.

size | J | D | V | CDR3 | DNA
many | TRBJ2-7 | TRBD2 | TRBV3-1 | CASSQVGGSGVYEQYF | TGTGCCAGCAGCCAAGTGGGAGGGAGTGGGGTATACGAGCAGTACTTC
few | TRBJ1-1 | NA | TRBV18 | CASSPGPHTEAFF | TGTGCCAGCTCACCCGGGCCACACACTGAAGCTTTCTTT
NA | TRBJ1-5 | NA | TRBV10-2 | CASSDSGGGLGPQHF | TGTGCCAGCAGTGACTCGGGGGGGGGTTTGGGGCCCCAGCATTTT
NA | TRBJ2-7 | TRBD2 | TRBV28 | CASFGAGDDGTYEQYF | TGTGCCAGCTTTGGAGCGGGAGATGACGGGACCTACGAGCAGTACTTC
few | TRBJ2-7 | TRBD1 | TRBV7-3 | CASSTGTVPYEQYF | TGCGCCAGCAGCACCGGGACAGTCCCCTACGAGCAGTACTTC
NA | TRBJ1-2 | TRBD1 | TRBV19 | CASSIRGTAYGYTF | TGTGCCAGTAGTATAAGGGGGACAGCCTATGGCTACACCTTC
NA | TRBJ1-6 | NA | TRBV9 | CASSAGSGGRSHF | TGTGCCAGCAGCGCCGGATCTGGGGGAAGGTCCCACTTT
many | TRBJ2-7 | NA | TRBV28 | CASRSSFGVSYEQYF | TGTGCCAGCAGGTCGTCGTTTGGGGTCTCCTACGAGCAGTACTTC
NA | TRBJ2-1 | TRBD2 | TRBV29-1 | CSVEVAGGPSSYNEQFF | TGCAGCGTTGAAGTAGCGGGGGGTCCGAGCTCCTACAATGAGCAGTTCTTC
few | TRBJ2-5 | TRBD1 | TRBV7-9 | CASSTDRGRVGETQYF | TGTGCCAGCAGCACGGACAGGGGGCGAGTCGGGGAGACCCAGTACTTC
few | TRBJ2-1 | TRBD1 | TRBV24-1 | CATSRTGLEIFF | TGTGCCACATCGCGGACAGGGTTGGAGATTTTCTTC
many | TRBJ1-3 | NA | TRBV20-1 | CSATPQKYSGNTIYF | TGCAGTGCCACACCTCAAAAATACTCTGGAAACACCATATATTTT
NA | TRBJ2-1 | TRBD2 | TRBV7-3 | CASSLLPGSGRQSSYNEQFF | TGTGCCAGCAGCTTATTGCCTGGCAGCGGGAGACAAAGCTCCTACAATGAGCAGTTCTTC
NA | TRBJ2-3 | NA | TRBV7-7 | CASSPGTPGPDTQYF | TGTGCTAGCAGCCCCGGGACCCCCGGCCCAGATACGCAGTATTTT
NA | TRBJ1-6 | NA | TRBV9 | CASSEEAGTSSPLHF | TGTGCCAGCAGCGAAGAGGCGGGGACGTCGTCCCCCCTCCACTTT
many | TRBJ2-5 | NA | TRBV4-1 | CASSHKGHYQETQYF | TGCGCCAGCAGCCATAAGGGACATTACCAAGAGACCCAGTACTTC
NA | TRBJ1-5 | NA | TRBV2 | CASSERNQPQHF | TGTGCCAGCAGTGAAAGAAATCAGCCCCAGCATTTT